This TCR beta chain originates from a study of T-cell reconstitution after alpha-beta-depleted transplantation in children. Unique molecular identifiers were built into the TCRbeta library. Each CDR3 protein gets one entry after TCRdb re-called the PCR reads with MiXCR. This table holds 500,000 to 650,000 distinct CDR3 sequences, 10% to 15% found once. General observations from the study: Some patients' high day-60 TCRbeta diversity was traced to surviving recipient T cells and thymic progenitors. It was reported that alpha-beta T cells came from several hundred expanded graft clones (about two months after transplant). T-cell counts and diversity at one year post-transplant came mainly from newly produced T cells.

This clonotype was found a few times. Its antigen is still unknown. The trim removed 3 bases at V and 4 bases at J, leaving 10 bases unmatched. The CDR3 is 17 residues long. Germline loops: CDR1 SGHTA, CDR2 FQGTGA. V and J are TRBV7-3 and TRBJ2-1, with 9 bases fitting TRBD2. The specimen comprised PBMCs, mostly from graft donor cells, sampled 360 days after TCRalphabeta/CD19-depleted stem cell transplant. This clonotype was obtained from a male patient aged 10 to 17 who had a stem cell transplant for acute myeloid leukemia, so the T cells may come from the graft donor. CDR3 protein: CASSFHLAGAPYNEQFF. The DNA for the CDR3 is TGTGCCAGCAGCTTCCACTTAGCGGGAGCCCCATACAATGAGCAGTTCTTC.